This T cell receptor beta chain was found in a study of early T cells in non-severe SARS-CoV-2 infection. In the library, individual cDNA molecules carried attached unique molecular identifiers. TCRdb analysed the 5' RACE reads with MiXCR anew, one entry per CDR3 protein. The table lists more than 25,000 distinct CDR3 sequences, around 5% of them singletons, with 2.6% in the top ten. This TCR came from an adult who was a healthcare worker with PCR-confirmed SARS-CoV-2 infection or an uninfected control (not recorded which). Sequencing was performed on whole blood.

CDR3 bases: TGTGCCAGCAGCTTAGTACAAGGGAGGTCTAATGAAAAACTGTTTTTT. This translates into CASSLVQGRSNEKLFF. This sequence joins TRBV7-9 and TRBJ1-4; D gene ambiguous. V dropped 1 base and J dropped 3 bases, with 12 bases sitting between them. This CDR3 is built from 16 residues. The germline V gene encodes CDR1 SEHNR and CDR2 FQNEAQ (reference sequence).